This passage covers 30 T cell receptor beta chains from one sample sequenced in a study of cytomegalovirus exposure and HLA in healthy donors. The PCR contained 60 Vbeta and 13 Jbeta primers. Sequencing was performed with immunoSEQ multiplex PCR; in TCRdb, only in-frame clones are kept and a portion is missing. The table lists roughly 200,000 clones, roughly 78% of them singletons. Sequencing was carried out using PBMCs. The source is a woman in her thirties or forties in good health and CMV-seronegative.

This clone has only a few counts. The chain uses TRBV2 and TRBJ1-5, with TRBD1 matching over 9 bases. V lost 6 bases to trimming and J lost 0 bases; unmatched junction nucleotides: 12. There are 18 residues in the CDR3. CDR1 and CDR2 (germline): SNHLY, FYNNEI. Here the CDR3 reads CASSGPQGTGFSNQPQHF. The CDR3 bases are TGTGCCAGCAGCGGACCTCAGGGGACAGGGTTTAGCAATCAGCCCCAGCATTTT. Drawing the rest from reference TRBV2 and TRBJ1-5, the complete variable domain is EPEVTQTPSHQVTQMGQEVILRCVPISNHLYFYWYRQILGQKVEFLVSFYNNEISEKSEIFDDQFSVERPDGSNFTLKIRSTKLEDSAMYFCASSGPQGTGFSNQPQHFGDGTRLSIL.

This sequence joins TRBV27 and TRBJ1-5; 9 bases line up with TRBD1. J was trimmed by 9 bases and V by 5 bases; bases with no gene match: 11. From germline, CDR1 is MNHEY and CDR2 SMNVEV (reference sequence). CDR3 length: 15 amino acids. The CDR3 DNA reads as TGTGCCAGCAGTGAAGACAGGGGGGCAACCGGGCCCCAGCATTTT. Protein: CASSEDRGATGPQHF.

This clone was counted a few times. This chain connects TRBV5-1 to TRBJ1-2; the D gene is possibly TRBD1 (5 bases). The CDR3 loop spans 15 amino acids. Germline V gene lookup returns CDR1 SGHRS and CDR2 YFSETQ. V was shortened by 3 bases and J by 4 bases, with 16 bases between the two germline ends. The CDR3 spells CASSSTGSFPYGYTF. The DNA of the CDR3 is TGCGCCAGCAGCTCAACAGGTTCCTTTCCCTATGGCTACACCTTC.

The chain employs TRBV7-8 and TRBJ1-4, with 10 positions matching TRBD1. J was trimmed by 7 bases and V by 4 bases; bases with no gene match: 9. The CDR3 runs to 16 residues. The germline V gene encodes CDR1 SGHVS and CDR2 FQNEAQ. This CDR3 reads CASSYGTGALGEKLFF. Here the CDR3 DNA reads TGTGCCAGCAGCTACGGGACAGGGGCCCTCGGTGAAAAACTGTTTTTT. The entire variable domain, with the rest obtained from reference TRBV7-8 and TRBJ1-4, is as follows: GAGVSQSPRYKVAKRGQDVALRCDPISGHVSLFWYQQALGQGPEFLTYFQNEAQLDKSGLPSDRFFAERPEGSVSTLKIQRTQQEDSAVYLCASSYGTGALGEKLFFGSGTQLSVL.

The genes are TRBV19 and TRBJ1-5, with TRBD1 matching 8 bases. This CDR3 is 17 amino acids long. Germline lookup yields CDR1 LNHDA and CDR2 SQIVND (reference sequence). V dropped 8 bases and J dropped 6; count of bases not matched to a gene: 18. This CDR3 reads CASSGGTGAPPGQPQHF. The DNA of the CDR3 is TGTGCCAGTTCTGGTGGGACAGGTGCCCCACCGGGTCAGCCCCAGCATTTT.

CDR3 region: CASSPQGANTEAFF. In nucleotides, the CDR3 is TGTGCCAGCAGCCCCCAGGGGGCGAACACTGAAGCTTTCTTT. J is TRBJ1-1 and V is TRBV5-5, with TRBD1 identical over 8 bases. The V gene end was trimmed by 4 bases and the J gene end by 1 base; junction bases not matched to a gene: 3. The CDR3 sequence is 14 residues long. CDR1 is SGHKS and CDR2 is YYEKEE in the germline V gene (reference sequence).

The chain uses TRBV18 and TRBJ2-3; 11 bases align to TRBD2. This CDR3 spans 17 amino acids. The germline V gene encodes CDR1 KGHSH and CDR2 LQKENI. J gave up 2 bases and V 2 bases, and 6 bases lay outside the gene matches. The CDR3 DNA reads TGTGCCAGCTCACCATTGGGGACTAGCGGCTACACAGATACGCAGTATTTT. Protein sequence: CASSPLGTSGYTDTQYF.

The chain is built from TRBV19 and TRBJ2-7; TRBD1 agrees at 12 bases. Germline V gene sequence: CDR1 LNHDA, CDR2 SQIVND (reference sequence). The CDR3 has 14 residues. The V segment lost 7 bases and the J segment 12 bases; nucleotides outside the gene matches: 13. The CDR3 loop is CASTFGGQGARPYF. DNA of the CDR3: TGTGCCAGTACCTTCGGGGGACAGGGGGCGAGGCCGTACTTC.

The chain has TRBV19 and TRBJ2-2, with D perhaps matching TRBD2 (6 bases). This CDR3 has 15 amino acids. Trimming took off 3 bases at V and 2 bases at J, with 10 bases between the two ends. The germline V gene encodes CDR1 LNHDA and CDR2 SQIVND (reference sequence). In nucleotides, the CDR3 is TGTGCCAGTAGTATCTCGGGGGTTAACACCGGGGAGCTGTTTTTT. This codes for CASSISGVNTGELFF.

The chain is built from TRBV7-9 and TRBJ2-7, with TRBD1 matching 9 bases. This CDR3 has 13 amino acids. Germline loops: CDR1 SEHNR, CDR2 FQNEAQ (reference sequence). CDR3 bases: TGTTCCATCGGGGGACAGGGTGGCTACGAGCAGTACTTC. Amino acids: CSIGGQGGYEQYF.

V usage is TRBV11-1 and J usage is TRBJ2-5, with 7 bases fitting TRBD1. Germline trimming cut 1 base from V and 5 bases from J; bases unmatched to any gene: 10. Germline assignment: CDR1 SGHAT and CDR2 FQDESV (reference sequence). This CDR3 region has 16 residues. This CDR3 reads CASSLVTGALEETQYF. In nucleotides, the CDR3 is TGTGCCAGCAGCTTAGTTACAGGGGCCCTAGAGGAGACCCAGTACTTC.

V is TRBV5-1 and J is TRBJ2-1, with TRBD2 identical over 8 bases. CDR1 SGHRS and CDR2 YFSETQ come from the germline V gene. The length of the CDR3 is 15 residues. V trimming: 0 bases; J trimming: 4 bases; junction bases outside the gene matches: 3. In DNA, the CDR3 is TGCGCCAGCAGCTTGGGAACTAGCGGTTACAATGAGCAGTTCTTC. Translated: CASSLGTSGYNEQFF.

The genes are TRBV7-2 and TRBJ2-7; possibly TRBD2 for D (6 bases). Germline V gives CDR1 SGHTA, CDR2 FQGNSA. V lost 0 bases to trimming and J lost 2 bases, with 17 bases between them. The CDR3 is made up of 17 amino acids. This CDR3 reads CASSLALPRGIAYEQYF. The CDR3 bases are TGTGCCAGCAGCTTAGCGCTCCCCCGGGGGATTGCCTACGAGCAGTACTTC.

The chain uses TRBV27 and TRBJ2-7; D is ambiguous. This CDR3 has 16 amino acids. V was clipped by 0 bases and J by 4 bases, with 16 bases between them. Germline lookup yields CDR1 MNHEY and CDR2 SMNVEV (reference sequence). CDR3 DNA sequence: TGTGCCAGCAGTTTATCCCGTATCGAGGCTGGGTACGAGCAGTACTTC. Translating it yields CASSLSRIEAGYEQYF.

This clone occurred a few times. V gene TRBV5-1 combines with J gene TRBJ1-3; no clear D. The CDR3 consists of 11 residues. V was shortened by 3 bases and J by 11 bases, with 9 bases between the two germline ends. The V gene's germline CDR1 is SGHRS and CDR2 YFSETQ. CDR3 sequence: CASSSGEAIYF. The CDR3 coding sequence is TGCGCCAGCAGCTCGGGAGAGGCCATATATTTT.

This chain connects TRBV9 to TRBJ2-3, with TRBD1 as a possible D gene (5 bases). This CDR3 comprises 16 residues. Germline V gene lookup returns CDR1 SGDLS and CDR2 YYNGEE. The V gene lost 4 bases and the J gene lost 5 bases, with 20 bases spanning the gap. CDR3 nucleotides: TGTGCCAGCAGCCCTAGGGGTTCCCCTCTATTAGATACGCAGTATTTT. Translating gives CASSPRGSPLLDTQYF.

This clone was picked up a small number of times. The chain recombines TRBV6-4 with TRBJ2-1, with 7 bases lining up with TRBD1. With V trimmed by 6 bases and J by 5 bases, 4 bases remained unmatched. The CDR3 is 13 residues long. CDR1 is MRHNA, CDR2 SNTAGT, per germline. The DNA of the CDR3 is TGTGCCAGCAGCGCCGGGACAGACAATGAGCAGTTCTTC. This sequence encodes CASSAGTDNEQFF.

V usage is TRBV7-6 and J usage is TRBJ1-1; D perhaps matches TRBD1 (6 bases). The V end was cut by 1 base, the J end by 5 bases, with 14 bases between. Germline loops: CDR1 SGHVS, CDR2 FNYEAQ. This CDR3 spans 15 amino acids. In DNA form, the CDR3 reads TGTGCCAGCAGCTTAGTCGGAGGGGGAGGGACTGAAGCTTTCTTT. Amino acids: CASSLVGGGGTEAFF.

DNA of the CDR3: TGTGCCAGTAGACCCAGCCCTACAGGACCACAAGAGACCCAGTACTTC. This gives the protein CASRPSPTGPQETQYF. This chain uses TRBV19 with TRBJ2-5; possibly TRBD1 for D (5 bases). The CDR3 totals 16 residues. Germline V gives CDR1 LNHDA, CDR2 SQIVND (reference sequence). V was shortened by 6 bases and J by 2 bases, with 19 bases between the two germline ends.

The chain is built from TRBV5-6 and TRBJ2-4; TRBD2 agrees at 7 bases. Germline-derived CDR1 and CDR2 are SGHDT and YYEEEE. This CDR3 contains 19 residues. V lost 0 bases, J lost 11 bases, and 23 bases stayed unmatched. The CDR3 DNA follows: TGTGCCAGCAGCTTGGCCAGAAGGGTAGCGGGTTCCGCGAGAGGGGTTCAGTACTTC. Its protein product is CASSLARRVAGSARGVQYF.

This chain's CDR3 is CASRITGGNQEKLFF. The DNA of the CDR3 is TGCGCCAGCCGTATAACAGGGGGGAATCAGGAAAAACTGTTTTTT. The gene calls are TRBV5-1 and TRBJ1-4, with 8 bases matching TRBD1. V trimming: 7 bases; J trimming: 8 bases; junction bases outside the gene matches: 13. Germline CDR1 and CDR2: SGHRS and YFSETQ. CDR3 size: 15 residues.

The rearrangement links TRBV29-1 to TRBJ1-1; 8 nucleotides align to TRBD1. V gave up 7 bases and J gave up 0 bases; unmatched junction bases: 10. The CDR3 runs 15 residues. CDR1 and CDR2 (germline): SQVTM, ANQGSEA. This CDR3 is CSALIQGVLNTEAFF. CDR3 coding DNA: TGCAGCGCACTTATACAGGGGGTATTGAACACTGAAGCTTTCTTT.

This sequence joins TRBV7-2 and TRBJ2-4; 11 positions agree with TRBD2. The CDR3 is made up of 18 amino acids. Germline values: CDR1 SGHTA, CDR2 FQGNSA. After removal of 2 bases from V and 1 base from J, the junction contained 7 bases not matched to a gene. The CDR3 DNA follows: TGTGCCAGCAGCTTAAAGGCGCTAGCGGGGGGTGCCAAAAACATTCAGTACTTC. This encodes CASSLKALAGGAKNIQYF.

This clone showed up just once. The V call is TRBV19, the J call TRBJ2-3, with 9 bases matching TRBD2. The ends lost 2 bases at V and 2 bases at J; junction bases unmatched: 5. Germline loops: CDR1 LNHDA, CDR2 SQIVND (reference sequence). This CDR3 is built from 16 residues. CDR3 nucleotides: TGTGCCAGTAGTATACGGCTAGCGGGGTCCACAGATACGCAGTATTTT. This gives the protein CASSIRLAGSTDTQYF.

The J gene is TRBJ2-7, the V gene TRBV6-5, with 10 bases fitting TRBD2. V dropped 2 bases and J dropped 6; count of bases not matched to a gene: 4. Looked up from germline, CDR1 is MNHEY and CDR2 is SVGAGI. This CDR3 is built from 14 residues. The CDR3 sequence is CASSYQAGGPEQYF. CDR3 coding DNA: TGTGCCAGCAGTTACCAAGCGGGAGGGCCCGAGCAGTACTTC.

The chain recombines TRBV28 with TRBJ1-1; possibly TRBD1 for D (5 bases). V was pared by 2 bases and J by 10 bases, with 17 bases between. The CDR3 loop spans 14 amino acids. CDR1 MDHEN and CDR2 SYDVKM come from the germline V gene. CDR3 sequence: CASSLDSRLGGAFF. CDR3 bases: TGTGCCAGCAGTTTAGATTCTAGGCTGGGGGGAGCTTTCTTT. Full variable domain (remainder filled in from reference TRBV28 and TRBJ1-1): DVKVTQSSRYLVKRTGEKVFLECVQDMDHENMFWYRQDPGLGLRLIYFSYDVKMKEKGDIPEGYSVSREKKERFSLILESASTNQTSMYLCASSLDSRLGGAFFGQGTRLTVV.

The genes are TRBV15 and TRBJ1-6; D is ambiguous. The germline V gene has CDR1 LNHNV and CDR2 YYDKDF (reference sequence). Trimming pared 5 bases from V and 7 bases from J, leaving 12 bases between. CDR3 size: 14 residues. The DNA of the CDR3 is TGTGCCACCAGCCCCCTCTCGAGGAATTCACCCCTCCACTTT. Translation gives CATSPLSRNSPLHF.

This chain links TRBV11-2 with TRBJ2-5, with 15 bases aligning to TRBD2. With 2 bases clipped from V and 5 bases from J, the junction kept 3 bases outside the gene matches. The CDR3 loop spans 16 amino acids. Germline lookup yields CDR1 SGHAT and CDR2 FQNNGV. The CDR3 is CASSLRGLAGGETQYF. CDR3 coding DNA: TGTGCCAGCAGCTTAAGGGGACTAGCGGGAGGTGAGACCCAGTACTTC.

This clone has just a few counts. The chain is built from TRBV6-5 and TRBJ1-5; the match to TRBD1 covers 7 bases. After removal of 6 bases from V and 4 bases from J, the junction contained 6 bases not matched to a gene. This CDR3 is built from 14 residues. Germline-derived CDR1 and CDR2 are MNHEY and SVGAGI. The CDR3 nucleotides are TGTGCCAGCAGCTCCGGGACAGAAAATCAGCCCCAGCATTTT. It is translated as CASSSGTENQPQHF.

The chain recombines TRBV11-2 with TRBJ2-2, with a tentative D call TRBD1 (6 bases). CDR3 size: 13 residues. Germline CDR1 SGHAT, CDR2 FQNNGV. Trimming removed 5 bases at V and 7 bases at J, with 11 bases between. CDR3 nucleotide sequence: TGTGCCAGCAGCCTACGGGACAACGGGGAGCTGTTTTTT. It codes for CASSLRDNGELFF.